A single sample gave rise to the 9 T cell receptor beta chains below, sequenced in a study of cytomegalovirus exposure and HLA in healthy donors. Vbeta (60) and Jbeta (13) primers were used in the PCR. Sequencing used immunoSEQ multiplex PCR; TCRdb keeps in-frame clones, though not all of them. Among about 190,000 clones listed, 80% were seen once. Sequencing used PBMCs. The source is a boy younger than 18 in good health and CMV-seronegative.

The gene calls are TRBV7-2 and TRBJ2-5; 11 nucleotides agree with TRBD1. CDR1 is SGHTA and CDR2 is FQGNSA in the germline V gene. V lost 5 bases, J lost 6 bases, and 11 bases stayed unmatched. The CDR3 runs to 16 residues. The DNA for the CDR3 is TGTGCCAGCAGCAAAGTGCGAGGACAGGGGGCGAAGACCCAGTACTTC. Protein product: CASSKVRGQGAKTQYF.

The V and J genes are TRBV9 and TRBJ1-3; unclear D gene. V lost 0 bases and J lost 3, with 10 bases in between. The CDR3 length is 15 residues. Germline loops: CDR1 SGDLS, CDR2 YYNGEE. The CDR3 sequence: CASSVAGGIGNTIYF. The CDR3 DNA reads TGTGCCAGCAGCGTAGCTGGAGGGATTGGAAACACCATATATTTT.

The chain links TRBV11-3 to TRBJ2-1; possible D gene TRBD2, 7 bases. Germline CDR1 is SGHNT and CDR2 is YENEEA. This CDR3 comprises 17 residues. V lost 4 bases to trimming and J lost 1 base, with 17 bases between them. CDR3 amino acids: CASSSLGGVISYNEQFF. For the CDR3, the DNA is TGTGCCAGCAGCTCCCTAGGGGGGGTCATATCCTACAATGAGCAGTTCTTC.

The V call is TRBV6-5, the J call TRBJ2-7; 8 bases line up with TRBD1. The CDR3 is made up of 14 amino acids. Germline assignment: CDR1 MNHEY and CDR2 SVGAGI. The junction had 8 bases not matched to a gene; V was cut back by 4 bases and J by 6 bases. CDR3 coding DNA: TGTGCCAGCAGTTTCGGGGCAGGGGGCCCCGAGCAGTACTTC. Translation gives CASSFGAGGPEQYF.

The V and J genes are TRBV7-6 and TRBJ1-1; D not resolved. V was clipped by 1 base and J by 1 base, with 10 bases between them. Germline V gives CDR1 SGHVS, CDR2 FNYEAQ. This CDR3 region has 15 residues. CDR3 nucleotides: TGTGCCAGCAGCTTAGGGAGCCTTCGGAACACTGAAGCTTTCTTT. Its protein is CASSLGSLRNTEAFF.

The gene calls are TRBV30 and TRBJ2-5; TRBD2 aligns across 10 bases. The CDR3 loop spans 14 amino acids. Trimming cost V 6 bases and J 10 bases; bases outside gene matches: 14. Germline V lookup: CDR1 GTSNPN, CDR2 SVGIG (reference sequence). CDR3 DNA: TGTGCCTGTTCCTTAGGGCTAGCGGGAGTCGGCCAGTACTTC. This sequence encodes CACSLGLAGVGQYF.

This clone came up a few times. V and J are TRBV5-4 and TRBJ2-3; D might be TRBD2 (7 bases). This CDR3 is 16 amino acids long. Per the germline V gene, CDR1 is SGHNT and CDR2 is YYREEE (reference sequence). V lost 4 bases to trimming and J lost 4 bases, with 19 bases between them. Written as DNA, the CDR3 is TGTGCCAGCAGCCTGCTAGGGGGAGGGCCCGCAGATACGCAGTATTTT. It translates to CASSLLGGGPADTQYF.

The chain links TRBV7-2 to TRBJ2-5, with 7 bases lining up with TRBD2. The J call may not be correct, given that the DNA end is closer to TRBJ2-7. From germline, CDR1 is SGHTA and CDR2 FQGNSA. The CDR3 has 18 residues. The CDR3 sequence is CASSLMRQVRGRAYEQYF. The CDR3 bases are TGTGCCAGCAGCTTGATGCGACAAGTTCGGGGGAGGGCTTACGAGCAGTACTTC.

The chain recombines TRBV19 with TRBJ1-2, with a possible D match to TRBD1 (5 bases). The germline CDR1 and CDR2 sequences are LNHDA and SQIVND (reference sequence). V was clipped by 2 bases and J by 4 bases, with 11 bases between them. This CDR3 has 14 residues. CDR3 in amino acids: CASSIQGAGYGYTF. CDR3 nucleotide sequence: TGTGCCAGTAGTATACAAGGGGCTGGCTATGGCTACACCTTC.